Below, 27 T cell receptor beta chains from the same sample are listed, as sequenced in a study of Graves' ophthalmopathy and Graves' hyperthyroidism. RNA transcripts were the template, and TCR beta CDR3 regions were amplified from them. HTBI-primed first-round RT-PCR preceded second-round multiplex PCR. TCRdb re-called the multiplex PCR reads through MiXCR, storing one row per CDR3 protein. The sample shows 400,000 to 450,000 distinct CDR3 sequences, 20% to 25% of them seen only once. Sequenced input: peripheral blood. The source of these receptors is a woman aged 18-29 years with stable Graves' hyperthyroidism.

This clonotype was seen many times. The chain recombines TRBV3-1 with TRBJ1-1; 7 bases match TRBD1. This CDR3 contains 16 residues. V lost 1 base, J lost 2 bases, and 7 bases stayed unmatched. Per germline, CDR1 LGHDT and CDR2 YNNKEL (reference sequence). The CDR3 region has the DNA TGTGCCAGCAGCCAAGTTAGGACAGGCCATAACACTGAAGCTTTCTTT. Residues: CASSQVRTGHNTEAFF.

The J gene is TRBJ2-7, the V gene TRBV19, with D possibly TRBD2 on 5 matching bases. CDR3 size: 14 residues. V lost 4 bases, J lost 5 bases, and 15 bases lay in between. Per the germline V gene, CDR1 is LNHDA and CDR2 is SQIVND (reference sequence). The CDR3 sequence: CASSTGVLSDEQYF. CDR3 DNA sequence: TGTGCCAGTAGTACCGGGGTGTTGTCGGACGAGCAGTACTTC.

This clonotype showed up many times. The V call is TRBV6-1, the J call TRBJ1-5, with 7 bases lining up with TRBD1. From germline, CDR1 is MNHNS and CDR2 SASEGT. After removal of 4 bases from V and 7 bases from J, the junction contained 7 bases not matched to a gene. The CDR3 loop spans 14 amino acids. CDR3 region: CASSAADRAQPQHF. The CDR3 coding sequence is TGTGCCAGCAGTGCCGCCGACAGGGCCCAGCCCCAGCATTTT.

This clonotype was counted ten times or more. The rearrangement joins TRBV30 to TRBJ1-1, with 9 positions matching TRBD1. The CDR3 extends over 12 amino acids. Losses at the gene ends were 7 bases for V and 5 bases for J; bases not matched to a gene: 5. The V gene's germline CDR1 is GTSNPN and CDR2 SVGIG (reference sequence). This chain's CDR3 is CASTGGWTEAFF. The CDR3 DNA is TGTGCCTCCACAGGGGGCTGGACTGAAGCTTTCTTT.

The rearrangement uses TRBV6-5 and TRBJ1-1; unclear D gene. V was trimmed by 6 bases and J by 0 bases, leaving 8 bases between them. The germline gives CDR1 MNHEY, CDR2 SVGAGI. This CDR3 has 13 amino acids. Here the CDR3 DNA reads TGTGCCAGCAGACTCCGAGTGAACACTGAAGCTTTCTTT. This encodes CASRLRVNTEAFF.

The rearrangement links TRBV6-4 to TRBJ2-7; D remains ambiguous. CDR3 length: 13 residues. CDR1 is MRHNA and CDR2 is SNTAGT in the germline V gene. Trimming removed 8 bases at V and 3 bases at J, with 14 bases between. This CDR3 reads CASPDGLRYEQYF. CDR3 DNA: TGTGCCAGCCCGGACGGTTTACGCTACGAGCAGTACTTC.

This clonotype has at least ten counts. The V and J genes are TRBV28 and TRBJ2-7, with 15 bases that match TRBD2. The germline V gene has CDR1 MDHEN and CDR2 SYDVKM. CDR3 length: 19 residues. V was pared by 6 bases and J by 3 bases, with 15 bases of the junction left unmatched. CDR3 in DNA: TGTGCCAGCAGGCGAACAGGGACTAGCGGGAGGAGTGGAAACTACGAGCAGTACTTC. This sequence encodes CASRRTGTSGRSGNYEQYF.

This clonotype was seen at least ten times. This chain connects TRBV28 to TRBJ1-1; maybe TRBD1 (5 bases). The CDR3 is made up of 14 amino acids. Germline-derived CDR1 and CDR2 are MDHEN and SYDVKM. V was clipped by 3 bases and J by 9 bases, with 17 bases between them. The DNA for the CDR3 is TGTGCCAGCAGTTTGCCCCGGACAACCACAAAAGCTTTCTTT. The encoded protein is CASSLPRTTTKAFF.

This chain connects TRBV6-1 to TRBJ2-7; D is perhaps TRBD2 (5 bases). CDR1 is MNHNS, CDR2 SASEGT, per germline. The CDR3 length is 12 residues. V gave up 8 bases and J gave up 3 bases, with 11 bases separating them. CDR3 amino acids: CASQDYIYEQYF. CDR3 in DNA: TGTGCCAGCCAAGACTATATCTACGAGCAGTACTTC.

There are many counts of this clonotype. This chain uses TRBV20-1 with TRBJ2-7; tentatively, D is TRBD2 (7 bases). The germline V gene has CDR1 DFQATT and CDR2 SNEGSKA (reference sequence). The CDR3 runs to 15 residues. The V end was cut by 1 base, the J end by 3 bases, with 16 bases between. In DNA, the CDR3 is TGCAGTGCTAGAGGGGGGCGGGAGCTATTCTACGAGCAGTACTTC. Encoded protein: CSARGGRELFYEQYF.

The chain couples TRBV28 to TRBJ2-7; 12 bases are a match to TRBD1. The germline V gene encodes CDR1 MDHEN and CDR2 SYDVKM. After removal of 5 bases from V and 0 bases from J, the junction contained 11 bases not matched to a gene. The CDR3 totals 18 residues. CDR3 loop: CASSTPGQGALRSYEQYF. The CDR3 DNA reads TGTGCCAGCAGTACTCCGGGACAGGGGGCACTACGCTCCTACGAGCAGTACTTC. The full variable domain, in which reference TRBV28 and TRBJ2-7 provide the parts outside the CDR3, is DVKVTQSSRYLVKRTGEKVFLECVQDMDHENMFWYRQDPGLGLRLIYFSYDVKMKEKGDIPEGYSVSREKKERFSLILESASTNQTSMYLCASSTPGQGALRSYEQYFGPGTRLTVT.

This clonotype was observed many times. The chain recombines TRBV19 with TRBJ2-2; a possible D gene is TRBD2 (5 bases). CDR1 LNHDA and CDR2 SQIVND come from the germline V gene (reference sequence). The ends were cut back, 1 base at V and 1 base at J, with 7 bases in the middle. The CDR3 spans 15 residues. CDR3 sequence: CASSIGTLNTGELFF. CDR3 nucleotide sequence: TGTGCCAGTAGTATAGGGACTTTGAACACCGGGGAGCTGTTTTTT.

This clonotype was found many times. The CDR3 reads CASSRLGVAYEQYF. The CDR3, as DNA: TGTGCCAGCAGCCGACTCGGGGTCGCCTACGAGCAGTACTTC. The chain employs TRBV6-1 and TRBJ2-7; D is possibly TRBD2 (5 bases). The CDR3 has 14 residues. Per the germline V gene, CDR1 is MNHNS and CDR2 is SASEGT. The V end lost 6 bases, the J end lost 2 bases, and 14 bases lay between the germline ends.

V usage is TRBV19 and J usage is TRBJ1-6; D is unresolved. Germline V gene data show CDR1 as LNHDA and CDR2 as SQIVND (reference sequence). V was pared by 3 bases and J by 2 bases, with 8 bases between. The CDR3 totals 15 residues. CDR3: CASSMVAAYNSPLHF. The CDR3 DNA is TGTGCCAGTAGTATGGTAGCGGCCTATAATTCACCCCTCCACTTT.

This clonotype was observed at least ten times. Here the CDR3 reads CASSELDHRQGLVEKLFF. DNA of the CDR3: TGTGCCAGCAGTGAATTGGATCATCGACAGGGACTAGTCGAAAAACTGTTTTTT. The chain employs TRBV25-1 and TRBJ1-4, with 7 nucleotides matching TRBD1. V dropped 1 base and J dropped 8; count of bases not matched to a gene: 16. CDR3 length: 18 amino acids. Germline CDR1 is MGHDK and CDR2 is SYGVNS.

This clonotype was detected a few times. V gene TRBV5-1 combines with J gene TRBJ2-7, with no clear D. The CDR3 sequence is 14 residues long. V was clipped by 3 bases and J by 1 base, with 11 bases between them. Germline CDR1 SGHRS, CDR2 YFSETQ. CDR3 DNA sequence: TGCGCCAGCAGCTGGGTGACTGATTCCTACGAGCAGTACTTC. This sequence encodes CASSWVTDSYEQYF.

This clonotype came up many times. The chain employs TRBV7-2 and TRBJ1-6; no reliable D call. The ends were cut back, 0 bases at V and 5 bases at J, with 5 bases in the middle. This CDR3 contains 14 residues. From germline, CDR1 is SGHTA and CDR2 FQGNSA. CDR3 sequence: CASSLAGNNSPLHF. The DNA for the CDR3 is TGTGCCAGCAGCTTAGCCGGGAATAATTCACCCCTCCACTTT.

This clonotype was detected ten times or more. CDR3 amino acids: CASSYSMSEAFF. CDR3 in DNA: TGTGCCAGCAGTTACTCGATGTCTGAAGCTTTCTTT. V usage is TRBV6-2 or TRBV6-3 and J usage is TRBJ1-1; D is undetermined. Trimming removed 0 bases at V and 6 bases at J, with 5 bases between. Germline V lookup: CDR1 MNHEY, CDR2 SVGEGT. CDR3 length equals 12 residues.

The chain combines TRBV6-1 with TRBJ1-5, with 10 bases fitting TRBD1. This CDR3 spans 15 amino acids. CDR1 and CDR2 (germline): MNHNS, SASEGT. Trimming at V came to 1 base and at J to 6 bases, leaving 3 bases not matched to a gene. CDR3 bases: TGTGCCAGCAGTGAAGGACAGGGGGCGAGTCAGCCCCAGCATTTT. It specifies CASSEGQGASQPQHF.

This chain's CDR3 is CASCRGHSSNQPQHF. The CDR3 DNA sequence: TGTGCCAGCTGTAGGGGGCATTCGAGCAATCAGCCCCAGCATTTT. The rearrangement joins TRBV6-1 to TRBJ1-5, with TRBD1 matching over 7 bases. The CDR3 contains 15 residues. Per germline, CDR1 MNHNS and CDR2 SASEGT. V was pared by 8 bases and J by 1 base, with 8 bases of the junction left unmatched.

This clonotype has a count of ten or more. The chain combines TRBV20-1 with TRBJ2-7, with 8 bases that match TRBD2. This CDR3 spans 14 amino acids. The ends lost 6 bases at V and 2 bases at J; junction bases unmatched: 9. The germline V gene has CDR1 DFQATT and CDR2 SNEGSKA (reference sequence). The DNA of the CDR3 is TGCAGTGCCAATCCTAGCGGGCGCACCTACGAGCAGTACTTC. Its translation: CSANPSGRTYEQYF.

This clonotype was recorded many times. The gene calls are TRBV20-1 and TRBJ2-7, with 10 bases lining up with TRBD2. The CDR3 is 14 residues long. Germline CDR1 DFQATT, CDR2 SNEGSKA (reference sequence). After removal of 0 bases from V and 5 bases from J, the junction contained 4 bases not matched to a gene. This CDR3 is CSARESGRAHEQYF. In nucleotides, the CDR3 is TGCAGTGCTAGAGAAAGCGGGAGGGCCCACGAGCAGTACTTC.

Many counts were recorded for this clonotype. The chain is built from TRBV29-1 and TRBJ2-7; 8 bases match TRBD1. J gave up 2 bases and V 4 bases, and 7 bases lay outside the gene matches. CDR3 length equals 14 residues. The germline V gene has CDR1 SQVTM and CDR2 ANQGSEA. The CDR3 loop reads CSVVGTGNPYEQYF. The CDR3 DNA is TGCAGCGTTGTCGGGACAGGCAATCCCTACGAGCAGTACTTC.

This clonotype was counted at least ten times. This chain links TRBV6-4 with TRBJ2-7, with D perhaps matching TRBD1 or TRBD2 (7 bases each). V was cut by 5 bases and J by 1 base, with 27 bases left in between. Per the germline V gene, CDR1 is MRHNA and CDR2 is SNTAGT. The CDR3 is 19 amino acids. The CDR3 DNA follows: TGTGCCAGCAGTCCCCAACAGTACAGGGCCAGGGGGGGATCCTACGAGCAGTACTTC. The encoded protein is CASSPQQYRARGGSYEQYF.

The CDR3 spells CSANNHRGPYEQYF. CDR3 sequence (DNA): TGCAGTGCCAACAACCACAGGGGGCCCTACGAGCAGTACTTC. The V gene is TRBV20-1, the J gene TRBJ2-7; 9 bases are shared with TRBD1. The CDR3 length is 14 residues. Looked up from germline, CDR1 is DFQATT and CDR2 is SNEGSKA (reference sequence). V lost 6 bases to trimming and J lost 2 bases; unmatched junction nucleotides: 8.

The V gene is TRBV19, the J gene TRBJ1-1; a possible D gene is TRBD1 (5 bases). The CDR3 sequence is 15 residues long. Germline lookup yields CDR1 LNHDA and CDR2 SQIVND (reference sequence). The ends were cut back, 5 bases at V and 1 base at J, with 14 bases in the middle. CDR3 DNA sequence: TGTGCCAGTAGTTCACCGGGACTCTCGAACACTGAAGCTTTCTTT. Translated, it gives CASSSPGLSNTEAFF.

The chain employs TRBV6-1 and TRBJ1-2; the match to TRBD1 covers 7 bases. After removal of 6 bases from V and 8 bases from J, the junction contained 9 bases not matched to a gene. The germline CDR1 and CDR2 sequences are MNHNS and SASEGT. The CDR3 spans 13 residues. This CDR3 reads CASSQTGAGGYTF. The CDR3 DNA sequence: TGTGCCAGCAGCCAAACAGGGGCTGGGGGCTACACCTTC.